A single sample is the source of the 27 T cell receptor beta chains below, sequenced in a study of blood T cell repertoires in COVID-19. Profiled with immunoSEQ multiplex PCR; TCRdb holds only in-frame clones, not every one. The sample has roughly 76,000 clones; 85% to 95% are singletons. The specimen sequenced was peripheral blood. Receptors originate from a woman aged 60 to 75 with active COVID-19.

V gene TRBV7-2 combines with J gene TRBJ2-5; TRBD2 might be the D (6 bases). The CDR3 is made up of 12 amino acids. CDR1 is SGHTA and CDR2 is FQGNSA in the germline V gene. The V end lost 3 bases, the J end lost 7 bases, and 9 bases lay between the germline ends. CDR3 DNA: TGTGCCAGCAGCTTGGCCGGGGGGACCCAGTACTTC. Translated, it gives CASSLAGGTQYF.

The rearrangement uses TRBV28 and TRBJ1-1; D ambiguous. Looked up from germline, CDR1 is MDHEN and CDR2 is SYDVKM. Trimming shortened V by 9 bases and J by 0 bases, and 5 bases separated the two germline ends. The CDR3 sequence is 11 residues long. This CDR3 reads CASRVNTEAFF. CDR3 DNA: TGTGCCAGTCGGGTGAACACTGAAGCTTTCTTT.

The DNA for the CDR3 is TGTGCCAGCAGTTTATTGAGCGGCGGCTACACCTTC. This codes for CASSLLSGGYTF. This chain joins TRBV28 and TRBJ1-2; no definite D call. Germline V gene lookup returns CDR1 MDHEN and CDR2 SYDVKM. The CDR3 has 12 amino acids. V lost 1 base and J 8 bases, leaving 8 bases between the germline ends.

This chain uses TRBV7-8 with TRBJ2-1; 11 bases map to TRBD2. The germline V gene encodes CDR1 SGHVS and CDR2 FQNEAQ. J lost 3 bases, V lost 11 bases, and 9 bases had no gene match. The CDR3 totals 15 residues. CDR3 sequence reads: CAALAGGRGYNEQFF. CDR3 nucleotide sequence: TGTGCCGCCCTAGCGGGAGGCAGGGGCTACAATGAGCAGTTCTTC.

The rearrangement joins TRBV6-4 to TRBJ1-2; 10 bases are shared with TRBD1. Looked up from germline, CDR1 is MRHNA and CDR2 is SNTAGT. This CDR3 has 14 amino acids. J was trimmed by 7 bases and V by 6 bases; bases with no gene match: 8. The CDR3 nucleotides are TGTGCCAGCAGCTCCGACAGGGGGCCTTTTGGCTACACCTTC. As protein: CASSSDRGPFGYTF.

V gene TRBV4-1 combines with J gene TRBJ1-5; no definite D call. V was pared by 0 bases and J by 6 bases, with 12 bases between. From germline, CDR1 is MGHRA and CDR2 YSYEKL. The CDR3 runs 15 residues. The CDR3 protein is CASSQDRGGIQPQHF. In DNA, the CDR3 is TGCGCCAGCAGCCAAGACCGGGGTGGGATTCAGCCCCAGCATTTT.

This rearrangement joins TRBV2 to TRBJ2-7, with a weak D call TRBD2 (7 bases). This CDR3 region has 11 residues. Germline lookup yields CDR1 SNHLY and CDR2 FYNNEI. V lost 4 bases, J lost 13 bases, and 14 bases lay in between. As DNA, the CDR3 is TGTGCCAGCAGTGGAGGGGGGGGCGGTTACTTC. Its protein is CASSGGGGGYF. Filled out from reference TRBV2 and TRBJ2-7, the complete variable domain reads EPEVTQTPSHQVTQMGQEVILRCVPISNHLYFYWYRQILGQKVEFLVSFYNNEISEKSEIFDDQFSVERPDGSNFTLKIRSTKLEDSAMYFCASSGGGGGYFGPGTRLTVT.

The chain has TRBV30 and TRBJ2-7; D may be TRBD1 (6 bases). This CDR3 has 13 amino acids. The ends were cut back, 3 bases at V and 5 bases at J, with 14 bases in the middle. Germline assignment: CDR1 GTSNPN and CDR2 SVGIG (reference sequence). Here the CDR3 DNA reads TGTGCCTGGAGCCCTACAGGGCACCACGAGCAGTACTTC. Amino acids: CAWSPTGHHEQYF.

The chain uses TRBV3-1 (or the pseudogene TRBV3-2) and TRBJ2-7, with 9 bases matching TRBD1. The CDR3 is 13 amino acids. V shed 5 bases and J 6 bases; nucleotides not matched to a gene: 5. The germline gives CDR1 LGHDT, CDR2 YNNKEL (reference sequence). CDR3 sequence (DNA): TGTGCCAGCAGCGCGGGACAGGGAGGCGAGCAGTACTTC. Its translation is CASSAGQGGEQYF.

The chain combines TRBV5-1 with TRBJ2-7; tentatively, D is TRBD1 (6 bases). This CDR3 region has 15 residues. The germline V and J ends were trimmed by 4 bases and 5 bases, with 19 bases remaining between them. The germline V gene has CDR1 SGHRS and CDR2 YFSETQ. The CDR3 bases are TGCGCCAGCAGCACTACAAAACAGGGTTCCCACGAGCAGTACTTC. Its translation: CASSTTKQGSHEQYF.

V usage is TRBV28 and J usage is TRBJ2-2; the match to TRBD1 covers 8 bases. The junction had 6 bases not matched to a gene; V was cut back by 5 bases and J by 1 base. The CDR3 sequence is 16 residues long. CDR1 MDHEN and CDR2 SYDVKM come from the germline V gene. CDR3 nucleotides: TGTGCCAGCAGTCTCCTACAGGGGGTGAACACCGGGGAGCTGTTTTTT. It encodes CASSLLQGVNTGELFF.

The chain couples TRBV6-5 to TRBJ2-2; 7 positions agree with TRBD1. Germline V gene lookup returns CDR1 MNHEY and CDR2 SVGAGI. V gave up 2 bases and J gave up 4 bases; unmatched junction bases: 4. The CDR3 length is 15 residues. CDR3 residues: CASSYDRVSTGELFF. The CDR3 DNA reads TGTGCCAGCAGTTACGACAGGGTTAGCACCGGGGAGCTGTTTTTT.

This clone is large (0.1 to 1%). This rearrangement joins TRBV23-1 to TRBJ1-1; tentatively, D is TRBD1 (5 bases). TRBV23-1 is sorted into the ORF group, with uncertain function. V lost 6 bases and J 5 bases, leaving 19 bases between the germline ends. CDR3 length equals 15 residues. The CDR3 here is CASSPIWGDKTEAFF. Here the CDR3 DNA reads TGCGCCAGCAGCCCTATTTGGGGCGATAAGACTGAAGCTTTCTTT.

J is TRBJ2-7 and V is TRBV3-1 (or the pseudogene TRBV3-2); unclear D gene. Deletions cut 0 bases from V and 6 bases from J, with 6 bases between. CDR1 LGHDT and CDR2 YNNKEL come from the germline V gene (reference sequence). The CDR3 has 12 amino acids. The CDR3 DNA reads TGTGCCAGCAGCCAAGACCAGTTCGAGCAGTACTTC. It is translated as CASSQDQFEQYF.

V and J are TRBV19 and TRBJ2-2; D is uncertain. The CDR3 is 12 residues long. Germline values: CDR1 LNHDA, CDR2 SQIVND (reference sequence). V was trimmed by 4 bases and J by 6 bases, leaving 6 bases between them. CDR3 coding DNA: TGTGCCAGTAGTACTCCTCCCGGGGAGCTGTTTTTT. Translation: CASSTPPGELFF. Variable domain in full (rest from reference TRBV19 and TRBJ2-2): DGGITQSPKYLFRKEGQNVTLSCEQNLNHDAMYWYRQDPGQGLRLIYYSQIVNDFQKGDIAEGYSVSREKKESFPLTVTSAQKNPTAFYLCASSTPPGELFFGEGSRLTVL.

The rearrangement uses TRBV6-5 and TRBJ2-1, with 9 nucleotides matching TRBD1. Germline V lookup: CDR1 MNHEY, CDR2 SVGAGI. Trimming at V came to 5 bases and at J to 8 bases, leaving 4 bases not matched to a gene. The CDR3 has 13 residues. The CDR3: CASSRDRVYEQFF. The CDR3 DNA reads TGTGCCAGCAGTAGGGACAGGGTGTATGAGCAGTTCTTC.

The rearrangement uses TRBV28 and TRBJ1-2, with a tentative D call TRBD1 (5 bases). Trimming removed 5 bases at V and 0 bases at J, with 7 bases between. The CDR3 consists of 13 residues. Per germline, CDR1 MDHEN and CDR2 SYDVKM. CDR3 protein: CASSPQANYGYTF. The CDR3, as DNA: TGTGCCAGCAGTCCACAGGCTAACTATGGCTACACCTTC.

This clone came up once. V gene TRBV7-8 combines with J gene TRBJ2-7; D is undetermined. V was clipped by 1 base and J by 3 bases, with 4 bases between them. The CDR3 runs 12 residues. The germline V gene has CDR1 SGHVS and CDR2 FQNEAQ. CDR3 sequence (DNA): TGTGCCAGCAGCTTAGAACTCTACGAGCAGTACTTC. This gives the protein CASSLELYEQYF.

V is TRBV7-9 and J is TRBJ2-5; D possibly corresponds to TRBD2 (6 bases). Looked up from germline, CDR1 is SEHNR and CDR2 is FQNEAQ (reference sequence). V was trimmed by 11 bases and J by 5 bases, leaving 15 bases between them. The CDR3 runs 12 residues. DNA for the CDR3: TGTGCCGTACCATATGGGGGGGAGACCCAGTACTTC. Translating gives CAVPYGGETQYF.

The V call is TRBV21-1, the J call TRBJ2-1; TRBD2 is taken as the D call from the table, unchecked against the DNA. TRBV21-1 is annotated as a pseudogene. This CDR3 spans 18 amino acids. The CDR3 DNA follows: TGTGCCAGCAGCAAAAATGGACTAGCGCGTAGCTCCTACAATGAGCAGTTCTTC. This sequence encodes CASSKNGLARSSYNEQFF.

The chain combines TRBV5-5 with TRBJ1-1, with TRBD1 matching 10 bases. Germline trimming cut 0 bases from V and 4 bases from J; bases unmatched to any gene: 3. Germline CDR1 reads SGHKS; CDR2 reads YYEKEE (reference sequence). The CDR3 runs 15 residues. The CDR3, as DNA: TGTGCCAGCAGCTTGGAGTGGACAGGGGGCACTGAAGCTTTCTTT. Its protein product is CASSLEWTGGTEAFF.

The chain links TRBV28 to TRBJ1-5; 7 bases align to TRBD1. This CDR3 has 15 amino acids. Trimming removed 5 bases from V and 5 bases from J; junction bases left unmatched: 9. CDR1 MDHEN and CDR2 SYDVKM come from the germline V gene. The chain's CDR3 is CASSLGTDADQPQHF. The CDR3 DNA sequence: TGTGCCAGCAGTCTTGGGACAGACGCCGATCAGCCCCAGCATTTT.

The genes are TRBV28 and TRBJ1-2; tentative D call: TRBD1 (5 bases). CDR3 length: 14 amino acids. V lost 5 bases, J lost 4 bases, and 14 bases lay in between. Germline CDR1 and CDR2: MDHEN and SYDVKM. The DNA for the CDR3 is TGTGCCAGCAGTCAAACGGGGGGGAGCTATGGCTACACCTTC. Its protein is CASSQTGGSYGYTF.

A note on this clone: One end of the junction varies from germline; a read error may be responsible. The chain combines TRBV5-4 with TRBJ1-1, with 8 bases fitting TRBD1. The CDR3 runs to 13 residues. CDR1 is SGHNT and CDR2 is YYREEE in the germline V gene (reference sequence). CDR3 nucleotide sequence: TGTGCCAGCAGCTTGGAGGGGACAGGTGAAACTTTCTTT. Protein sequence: CASSLEGTGETFF.

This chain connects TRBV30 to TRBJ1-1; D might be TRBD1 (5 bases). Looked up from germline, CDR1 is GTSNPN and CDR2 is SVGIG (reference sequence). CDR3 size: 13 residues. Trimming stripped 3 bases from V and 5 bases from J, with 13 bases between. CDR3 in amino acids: CAWSTNRGTEAFF. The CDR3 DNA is TGTGCCTGGAGCACGAACCGGGGGACTGAAGCTTTCTTT.

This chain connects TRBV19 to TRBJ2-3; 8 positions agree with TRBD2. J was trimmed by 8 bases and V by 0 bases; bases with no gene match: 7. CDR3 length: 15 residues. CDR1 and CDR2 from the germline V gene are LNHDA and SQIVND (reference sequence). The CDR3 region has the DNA TGTGCCAGTAGTATAGACGGGAGGGGGACCGGTACGCAGTATTTT. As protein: CASSIDGRGTGTQYF.

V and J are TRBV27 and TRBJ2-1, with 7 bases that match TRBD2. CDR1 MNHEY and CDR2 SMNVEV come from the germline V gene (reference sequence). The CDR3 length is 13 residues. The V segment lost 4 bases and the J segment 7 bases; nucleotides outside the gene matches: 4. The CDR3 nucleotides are TGTGCCAGCAGTTCCGGGACTAATAATGAGCAGTTCTTC. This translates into CASSSGTNNEQFF.